These 30 T cell receptor beta chains were all obtained from the same sample, sequenced in a study of blood T cell repertoires in COVID-19. The protocol was immunoSEQ multiplex PCR, while the TCRdb copy is restricted to in-frame clones and leaves out a portion. The sample includes roughly 290,000 clones, 80% to 90% of them seen just once. Sequenced material: PBMCs or T cells enriched from blood (not recorded which). Receptors were obtained from a man between 25 and 39 years old who had recovered from COVID-19.

The chain employs TRBV30 and TRBJ1-1; D remains unclear. The V and J ends lost 7 bases and 1 base respectively, with 16 bases between them. Germline V gene sequence: CDR1 GTSNPN, CDR2 SVGIG (reference sequence). The CDR3 has 14 residues. CDR3 residues: CAYLPYPGNTEAFF. As DNA, the CDR3 is TGTGCCTACCTCCCTTATCCAGGGAACACTGAAGCTTTCTTT.

The V gene is TRBV6-5, the J gene TRBJ1-2; possible D gene TRBD1, 5 bases. Per germline, CDR1 MNHEY and CDR2 SVGAGI. V dropped 3 bases and J dropped 9 bases, with 14 bases sitting between them. The length of the CDR3 is 13 residues. CDR3 DNA: TGTGCCAGCAGTTATTCAGGGATGCGGAGCTACACCTTC. Protein sequence: CASSYSGMRSYTF.

The gene calls are TRBV6-5 and TRBJ1-4; TRBD1 aligns across 9 bases. Losses at the gene ends were 7 bases for V and 11 bases for J; bases not matched to a gene: 11. CDR1 is MNHEY and CDR2 is SVGAGI in the germline V gene. CDR3 size: 14 residues. The CDR3 spells CASTRTGEEVKLFF. The CDR3 nucleotides read TGTGCCAGCACTCGGACAGGGGAGGAAGTTAAACTGTTTTTT.

V usage is TRBV30 and J usage is TRBJ1-2, with 8 bases identical to TRBD1. V lost 4 bases to trimming and J lost 5 bases; unmatched junction nucleotides: 9. This CDR3 region has 14 residues. Germline V gene sequence: CDR1 GTSNPN, CDR2 SVGIG (reference sequence). This CDR3 is CAWNGQGKEYGYTF. The CDR3 DNA reads TGTGCCTGGAATGGACAGGGAAAGGAATATGGCTACACCTTC. Filled out from reference TRBV30 and TRBJ1-2, the complete variable domain reads SQTIHQWPATLVQPVGSPLSLECTVEGTSNPNLYWYRQAAGRGLQLLFYSVGIGQISSEVPQNLSASRPQDRQFILSSKKLLLSDSGFYLCAWNGQGKEYGYTFGSGTRLTVV.

The chain carries TRBV30 and TRBJ1-1; TRBD1 matches 8 bases. The V gene's germline CDR1 is GTSNPN and CDR2 SVGIG (reference sequence). The CDR3 is 10 residues long. V was clipped by 4 bases and J by 11 bases; unmatched bases: 3. Here the CDR3 reads CAWNRGEAFF. The CDR3 region has the DNA TGTGCCTGGAACAGGGGGGAGGCTTTCTTT.

The chain couples TRBV13 to TRBJ2-7; D ambiguous. Trimming cost V 1 base and J 2 bases, with 9 bases left between them. The germline V gene has CDR1 PRHDT and CDR2 FYEKMQ (reference sequence). The CDR3 runs 14 residues. The CDR3 region is CASSLVGLPYEQYF. CDR3 nucleotides: TGTGCCAGCAGCTTAGTCGGGTTACCCTACGAGCAGTACTTC.

This rearrangement joins TRBV9 to TRBJ1-2; D might be TRBD1 (5 bases). CDR1 and CDR2 (germline): SGDLS, YYNGEE. The CDR3 spans 14 residues. Deletions cut 3 bases from V and 10 bases from J, with 19 bases between. The CDR3 DNA sequence: TGTGCCAGCAGCGCAGGGCTTTGGGCCGAGTACTACACCTTC. It codes for CASSAGLWAEYYTF.

CDR3 region: CASSFAGAKGNTIYF. For the CDR3, the DNA is TGTGCCAGCAGCTTCGCGGGGGCTAAGGGAAACACCATATATTTT. This sequence joins TRBV5-6 and TRBJ1-3; TRBD1 might be the D (6 bases). V was cut by 2 bases and J by 4 bases, with 13 bases left in between. The CDR3 has 15 amino acids. Germline-derived CDR1 and CDR2 are SGHDT and YYEEEE.

The CDR3 DNA reads as TGCGCCAGCAGCCAAGGGGTGGCGGGGGTTAGCACAGATACGCAGTATTTT. It encodes CASSQGVAGVSTDTQYF. This rearrangement joins TRBV4-1 to TRBJ2-3; 7 bases align to TRBD2. J gave up 0 bases and V 1 base, and 7 bases lay outside the gene matches. The germline V gene has CDR1 MGHRA and CDR2 YSYEKL. The CDR3 has 17 residues.

The chain carries TRBV19 and TRBJ2-1; 7 bases line up with TRBD1. The CDR3 has 12 amino acids. V dropped 4 bases and J dropped 11; count of bases not matched to a gene: 5. The V gene's germline CDR1 is LNHDA and CDR2 SQIVND (reference sequence). CDR3 DNA sequence: TGTGCCAGTAGTACGACAGGGTATCAGCAGTTCTTC. This translates into CASSTTGYQQFF. Full variable domain (missing parts from reference TRBV19 and TRBJ2-1): DGGITQSPKYLFRKEGQNVTLSCEQNLNHDAMYWYRQDPGQGLRLIYYSQIVNDFQKGDIAEGYSVSREKKESFPLTVTSAQKNPTAFYLCASSTTGYQQFFGPGTRLTVL.

CDR3 nucleotide sequence: TGTGCCAGCAGCTTAGCCACGACAGGCACCGATCAGCCCCAGCATTTT. Amino acid sequence: CASSLATTGTDQPQHF. The V gene is TRBV7-8, the J gene TRBJ1-5, with D maybe TRBD1 (6 bases). The V end was cut by 0 bases, the J end by 5 bases, with 14 bases between. The CDR3 extends over 16 amino acids. The germline CDR1 and CDR2 sequences are SGHVS and FQNEAQ.

This clone was seen once. The rearrangement links TRBV7-2 to TRBJ1-3; the D gene is possibly TRBD1 (6 bases). The CDR3 spans 15 residues. The V end was cut by 5 bases, the J end by 3 bases, with 14 bases between. Germline V gives CDR1 SGHTA, CDR2 FQGNSA. The CDR3 nucleotides are TGTGCCAGCAGCCCCACAGGGTTGGGTGGAAACACCATATATTTT. It translates to CASSPTGLGGNTIYF. Full variable domain (remainder filled in from reference TRBV7-2 and TRBJ1-3): GAGVSQSPSNKVTEKGKDVELRCDPISGHTALYWYRQSLGQGLEFLIYFQGNSAPDKSGLPSDRFSAERTGGSVSTLTIQRTQQEDSAVYLCASSPTGLGGNTIYFGEGSWLTVV.

Concerning this clone: The identical CDR3 is also encoded by other nucleotide sequences in the sample. V and J are TRBV12-3 or TRBV12-4 and TRBJ1-1; the D is unclear. V gave up 3 bases and J gave up 1 base, with 6 bases separating them. The CDR3 consists of 13 residues. CDR3 sequence (DNA): TGTGCCAGCAGTTTCGCCGGGAACACTGAAGCTTTCTTT. As protein: CASSFAGNTEAFF.

The chain joins TRBV7-6 to TRBJ2-1; D is possibly TRBD1 (5 bases). The CDR3 has 15 amino acids. Trimming pared 0 bases from V and 7 bases from J, leaving 13 bases between. Germline lookup yields CDR1 SGHVS and CDR2 FNYEAQ. CDR3 in DNA: TGTGCCAGCAGCTTAGCGCAGGGCGCGAGTAATGAGCAGTTCTTC. As protein: CASSLAQGASNEQFF. Together with reference TRBV7-6 and TRBJ2-1, the CDR3 gives the full variable domain: GAGVSQSPRYKVTKRGQDVALRCDPISGHVSLYWYRQALGQGPEFLTYFNYEAQQDKSGLPNDRFSAERPEGSISTLTIQRTEQRDSAMYRCASSLAQGASNEQFFGPGTRLTVL.

J is TRBJ1-2 and V is TRBV29-1; possibly TRBD1 for D (5 bases). Trimming removed 3 bases at V and 5 bases at J, with 19 bases between. The CDR3 sequence is 15 residues long. Germline V gene data show CDR1 as SQVTM and CDR2 as ANQGSEA. This CDR3 reads CSVERWGRERYGYTF. The CDR3 DNA sequence: TGCAGCGTTGAGAGGTGGGGGAGGGAAAGGTATGGCTACACCTTC.

Only a few counts were recorded for this clone. The J gene is TRBJ1-2, the V gene TRBV4-2; a weak D match, TRBD1 (5 bases). Trimming removed 0 bases at V and 7 bases at J, with 15 bases between. Germline values: CDR1 LGHNA, CDR2 YNFKEQ. CDR3 size: 15 residues. CDR3 bases: TGTGCCAGCAGCCAAGAAGTCAGGGCGCAAGTTGGCTACACCTTC. Amino acid sequence: CASSQEVRAQVGYTF.

The chain couples TRBV5-6 to TRBJ2-2; tentative D call: TRBD1 (5 bases). V dropped 4 bases and J dropped 6 bases, with 19 bases sitting between them. The germline V gene encodes CDR1 SGHDT and CDR2 YYEEEE. CDR3 length: 16 residues. The CDR3 DNA reads TGTGCCAGCAGCCCTCGACGGCAGGGTGGTTCCGGGGAGCTGTTTTTT. Protein sequence: CASSPRRQGGSGELFF.

This chain connects TRBV5-1 to TRBJ2-2, with TRBD1 identical over 8 bases. The CDR3 runs 15 residues. Germline V gene sequence: CDR1 SGHRS, CDR2 YFSETQ. After removal of 5 bases from V and 0 bases from J, the junction contained 3 bases not matched to a gene. The DNA of the CDR3 is TGCGCCAGCAGGGTGGGACAGGCGAACACCGGGGAGCTGTTTTTT. As protein: CASRVGQANTGELFF. Together with reference TRBV5-1 and TRBJ2-2, the CDR3 gives the full variable domain: KAGVTQTPRYLIKTRGQQVTLSCSPISGHRSVSWYQQTPGQGLQFLFEYFSETQRNKGNFPGRFSGRQFSNSRSEMNVSTLELGDSALYLCASRVGQANTGELFFGEGSRLTVL.

The rearrangement joins TRBV5-4 to TRBJ1-2; D may be TRBD1 (6 bases). This CDR3 comprises 14 residues. V lost 0 bases and J 7 bases, leaving 13 bases between the germline ends. Per the germline V gene, CDR1 is SGHNT and CDR2 is YYREEE (reference sequence). The CDR3 loop is CASSLGWGLGGYTF. The DNA for the CDR3 is TGTGCCAGCAGCTTGGGGTGGGGGCTCGGTGGCTACACCTTC.

This clone has only one observation. V usage is TRBV19 and J usage is TRBJ2-2, with 7 nucleotides matching TRBD1. The CDR3 length is 15 residues. Trimming took 5 bases from V and 4 from J; bases not matched to a gene: 7. Germline CDR1 is LNHDA and CDR2 is SQIVND (reference sequence). The CDR3 region has the DNA TGTGCCAGTAGTGTAACAGGGGTTTCCACCGGGGAGCTGTTTTTT. Translated: CASSVTGVSTGELFF.

This chain joins TRBV29-1 and TRBJ1-2; 7 bases align to TRBD1. The CDR3 contains 12 residues. V was pared by 3 bases and J by 7 bases, with 5 bases of the junction left unmatched. Germline V CDR1 and CDR2: SQVTM, ANQGSEA. The CDR3 DNA sequence: TGCAGCGTTGAGACTCAGGGGGGTGGCTACACCTTC. Its translation: CSVETQGGGYTF.

V usage is TRBV2 and J usage is TRBJ1-5; D is perhaps TRBD1 (6 bases). The V gene lost 4 bases and the J gene lost 2 bases, with 12 bases spanning the gap. Germline values: CDR1 SNHLY, CDR2 FYNNEI. The CDR3 covers 15 residues. CDR3 nucleotide sequence: TGTGCCAGCAGTGGGGACACCGGGGGCAATCAGCCCCAGCATTTT. This sequence encodes CASSGDTGGNQPQHF.

The CDR3 DNA sequence: TGTGCCAGCGTAAGCCGGGGGGATACGCAGTATTTT. Encoded protein: CASVSRGDTQYF. This chain uses TRBV3-1 (or the pseudogene TRBV3-2) with TRBJ2-3; maybe TRBD2 (6 bases). Germline V gives CDR1 LGHDT, CDR2 YNNKEL (reference sequence). The V end lost 8 bases, the J end lost 6 bases, and 12 bases lay between the germline ends. This CDR3 spans 12 amino acids.

This clone has only one observation. This chain uses TRBV7-9 with TRBJ2-3, with TRBD1 identical over 7 bases. CDR3 size: 13 residues. The V gene's germline CDR1 is SEHNR and CDR2 FQNEAQ (reference sequence). V was pared by 1 base and J by 11 bases, with 6 bases of the junction left unmatched. CDR3 in amino acids: CASSLVRDSWQYF. In nucleotides, the CDR3 is TGTGCCAGCAGCTTAGTTCGGGACAGTTGGCAGTATTTT. The complete variable domain, with remaining parts taken from reference TRBV7-9 and TRBJ2-3, reads DTGVSQNPRHKITKRGQNVTFRCDPISEHNRLYWYRQTLGQGPEFLTYFQNEAQLEKSRLLSDRFSAERPKGSFSTLEIQRTEQGDSAMYLCASSLVRDSWQYFGPGTRLTVL.

This chain connects TRBV30 to TRBJ2-2, with 7 bases aligning to TRBD1. The trim removed 0 bases at V and 8 bases at J, leaving 9 bases unmatched. This CDR3 region has 15 residues. Per the germline V gene, CDR1 is GTSNPN and CDR2 is SVGIG (reference sequence). The CDR3 loop is CAWSVGLGGRGELFF. DNA of the CDR3: TGTGCCTGGAGTGTAGGTCTAGGGGGCAGGGGGGAGCTGTTTTTT.

This clone has just one count. The J gene is TRBJ2-5, the V gene TRBV11-2; the D gene is possibly TRBD1 (7 bases). Germline CDR1 reads SGHAT; CDR2 reads FQNNGV. This CDR3 is built from 15 residues. Trimming stripped 2 bases from V and 4 bases from J, with 14 bases between. CDR3 DNA: TGTGCCAGCAGCTTACAACAGGGGCGGGGAGAGACCCAGTACTTC. This gives the protein CASSLQQGRGETQYF.

This clone has more than one count but fewer than ten. The CDR3, as DNA: TGTGCCATCAGGGGACAGGCCTCTGGAAACACCATATATTTT. This encodes CAIRGQASGNTIYF. The rearrangement links TRBV10-3 to TRBJ1-3, with 8 nucleotides matching TRBD1. The CDR3 spans 14 residues. Germline CDR1 is ENHRY and CDR2 is SYGVKD. V lost 6 bases and J lost 0; bases outside the gene matches: 1.

The chain employs TRBV18 and TRBJ1-1; 8 bases fit TRBD1. The germline V gene encodes CDR1 KGHSH and CDR2 LQKENI. The CDR3 spans 16 residues. J was trimmed by 7 bases and V by 3 bases; bases with no gene match: 13. The CDR3 reads CASSPGVRGRLNEAFF. CDR3 coding DNA: TGTGCCAGCTCACCGGGAGTCAGGGGGCGGCTCAATGAAGCTTTCTTT.

The J gene is TRBJ1-1, the V gene TRBV9; 7 bases line up with TRBD1. CDR3 length: 15 amino acids. Germline CDR1 is SGDLS and CDR2 is YYNGEE. V was pared by 3 bases and J by 5 bases, with 10 bases of the junction left unmatched. The CDR3 nucleotides read TGTGCCAGCAGCGCCCATAGGGCAGGGGGAACTGAAGCTTTCTTT. Protein sequence: CASSAHRAGGTEAFF.

The V gene is TRBV7-9, the J gene TRBJ1-2; D might be TRBD1 (5 bases). Trimming pared 1 base from V and 2 bases from J, leaving 8 bases between. Germline loops: CDR1 SEHNR, CDR2 FQNEAQ (reference sequence). The CDR3 totals 14 residues. CDR3 region: CASSLGRANYGYTF. The CDR3 DNA reads TGTGCCAGCAGCTTAGGCAGGGCAAACTATGGCTACACCTTC.